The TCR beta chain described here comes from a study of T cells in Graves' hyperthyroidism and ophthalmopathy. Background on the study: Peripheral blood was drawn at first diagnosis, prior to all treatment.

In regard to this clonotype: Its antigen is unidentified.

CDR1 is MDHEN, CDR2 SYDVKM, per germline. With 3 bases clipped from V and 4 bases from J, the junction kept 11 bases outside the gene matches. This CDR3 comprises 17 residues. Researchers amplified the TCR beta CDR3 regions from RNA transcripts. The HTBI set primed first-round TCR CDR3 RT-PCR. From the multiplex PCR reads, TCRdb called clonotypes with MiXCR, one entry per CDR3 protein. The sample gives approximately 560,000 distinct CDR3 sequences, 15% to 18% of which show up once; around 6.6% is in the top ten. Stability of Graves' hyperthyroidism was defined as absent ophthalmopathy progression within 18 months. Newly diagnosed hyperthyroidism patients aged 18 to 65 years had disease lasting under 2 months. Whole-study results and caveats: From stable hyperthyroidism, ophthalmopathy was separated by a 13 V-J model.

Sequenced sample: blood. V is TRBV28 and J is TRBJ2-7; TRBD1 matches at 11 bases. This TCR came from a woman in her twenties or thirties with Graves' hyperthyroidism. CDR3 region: CASSLAHPGQGGYEQYF. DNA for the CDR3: TGTGCCAGCAGTTTGGCCCACCCGGGACAGGGGGGGTACGAGCAGTACTTC.